This paragraph reports one T cell receptor beta chain. This CDR3 contains 18 residues. The germline V gene encodes CDR1 LGHNT and CDR2 FRNRAP. With V trimmed by 6 bases and J by 2 bases, 15 bases remained unmatched. Under the authors' procedure: Reference gene primer amplification yielded estimated nucleated cell counts. Produced via immunoSEQ multiplex PCR; TCRdb's table is partial and in-frame only. That table furnishes V, J and clone size, whereas the DNA furnished D and trimming. Here the sample spans roughly 700,000 clones, 85% to 90% being singletons. This specimen belongs to a study of blood T cell repertoires in COVID-19. On the study more broadly: COVID-19 samples from acute and convalescent phases originated in the United States, Italy and Spain. T cells, B-cell-depleted T cells, or PBMCs supplied cDNA or gDNA.

The TCR was taken from a young woman with acute or convalescent COVID-19. Source material: peripheral blood. The genes are TRBV12-5 and TRBJ2-3; 9 bases are a match to TRBD1. CDR3 sequence (DNA): TGTGCTAGTGGCCGCAGAACCGGGACAGGGATCATCACAGATACGCAGTATTTT. This gives the protein CASGRRTGTGIITDTQYF.